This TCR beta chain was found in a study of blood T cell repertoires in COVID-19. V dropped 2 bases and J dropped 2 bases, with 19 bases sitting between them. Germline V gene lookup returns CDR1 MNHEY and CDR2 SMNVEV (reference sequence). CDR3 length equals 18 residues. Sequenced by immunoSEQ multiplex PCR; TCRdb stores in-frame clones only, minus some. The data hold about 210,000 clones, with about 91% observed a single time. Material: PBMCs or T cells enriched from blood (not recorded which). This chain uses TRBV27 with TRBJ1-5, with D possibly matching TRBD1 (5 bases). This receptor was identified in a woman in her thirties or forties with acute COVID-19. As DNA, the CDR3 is TGTGCCAGCAGTTTACTTCAGGGTGGTAGAGTGGGCAATCAGCCCCAGCATTTT. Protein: CASSLLQGGRVGNQPQHF.